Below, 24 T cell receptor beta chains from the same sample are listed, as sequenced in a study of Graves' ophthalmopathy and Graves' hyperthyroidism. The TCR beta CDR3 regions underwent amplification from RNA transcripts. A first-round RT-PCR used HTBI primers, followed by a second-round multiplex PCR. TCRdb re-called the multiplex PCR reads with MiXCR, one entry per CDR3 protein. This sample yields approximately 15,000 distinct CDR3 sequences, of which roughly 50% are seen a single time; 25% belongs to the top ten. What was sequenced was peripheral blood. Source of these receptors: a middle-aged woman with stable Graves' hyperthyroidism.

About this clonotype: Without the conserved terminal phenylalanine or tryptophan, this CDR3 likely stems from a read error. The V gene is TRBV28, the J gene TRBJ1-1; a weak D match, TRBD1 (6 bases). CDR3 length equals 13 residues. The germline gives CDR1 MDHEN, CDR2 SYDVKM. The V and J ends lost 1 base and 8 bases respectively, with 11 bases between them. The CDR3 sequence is CASSLFRQGEAFV. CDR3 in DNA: TGTGCCAGCAGTTTATTTCGGCAGGGGGAAGCTTTCGTT.

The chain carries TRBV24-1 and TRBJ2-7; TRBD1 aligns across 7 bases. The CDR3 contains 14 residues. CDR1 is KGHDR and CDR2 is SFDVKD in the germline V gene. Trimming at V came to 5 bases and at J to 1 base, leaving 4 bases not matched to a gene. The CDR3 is CATSVRGPSYEQYF. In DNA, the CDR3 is TGTGCCACCAGTGTAAGGGGGCCTTCCTACGAGCAGTACTTC.

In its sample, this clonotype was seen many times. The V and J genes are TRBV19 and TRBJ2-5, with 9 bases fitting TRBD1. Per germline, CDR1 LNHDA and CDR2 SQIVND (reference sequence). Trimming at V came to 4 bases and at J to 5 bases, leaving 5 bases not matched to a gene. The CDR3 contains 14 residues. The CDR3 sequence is CASSKTGGGETQYF. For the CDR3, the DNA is TGTGCCAGTAGTAAGACAGGGGGGGGGGAGACCCAGTACTTC.

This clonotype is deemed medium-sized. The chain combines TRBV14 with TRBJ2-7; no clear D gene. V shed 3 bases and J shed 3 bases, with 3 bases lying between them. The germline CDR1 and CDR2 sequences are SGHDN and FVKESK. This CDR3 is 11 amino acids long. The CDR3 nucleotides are TGTGCCAGCAGCCACCACTACGAGCAGTACTTC. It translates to CASSHHYEQYF.

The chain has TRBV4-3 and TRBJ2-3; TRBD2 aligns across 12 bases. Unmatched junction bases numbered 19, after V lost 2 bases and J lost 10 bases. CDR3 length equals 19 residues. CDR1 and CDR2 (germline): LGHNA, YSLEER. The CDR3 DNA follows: TGCGCCAGCAGCCAATCCGTCCCCCTAGCGGGGGGGCGAGAGAGGTCGCAGTATTTT. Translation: CASSQSVPLAGGRERSQYF.

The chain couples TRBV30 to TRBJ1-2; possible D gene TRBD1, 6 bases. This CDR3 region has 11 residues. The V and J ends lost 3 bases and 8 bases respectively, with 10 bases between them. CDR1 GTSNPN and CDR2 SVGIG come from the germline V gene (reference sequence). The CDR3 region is CAWRTGEGYTF. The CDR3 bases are TGTGCCTGGAGGACAGGCGAAGGCTACACCTTC.

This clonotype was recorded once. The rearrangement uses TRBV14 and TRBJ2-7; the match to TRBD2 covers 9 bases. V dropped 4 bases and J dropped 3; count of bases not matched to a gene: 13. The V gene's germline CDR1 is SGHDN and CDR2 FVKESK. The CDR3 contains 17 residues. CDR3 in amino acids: CASSRGGARQSNYEQYF. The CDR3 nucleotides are TGTGCCAGCAGCCGCGGGGGGGCCCGTCAATCCAACTACGAGCAGTACTTC. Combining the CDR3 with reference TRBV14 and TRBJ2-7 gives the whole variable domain EAGVTQFPSHSVIEKGQTVTLRCDPISGHDNLYWYRRVMGKEIKFLLHFVKESKQDESGMPNNRFLAERTGGTYSTLKVQPAELEDSGVYFCASSRGGARQSNYEQYFGPGTRLTVT.

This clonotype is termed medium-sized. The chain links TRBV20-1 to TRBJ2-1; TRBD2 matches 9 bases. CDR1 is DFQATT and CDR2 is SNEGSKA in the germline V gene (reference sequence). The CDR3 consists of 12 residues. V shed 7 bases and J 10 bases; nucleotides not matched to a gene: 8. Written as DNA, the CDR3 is TGCAGTGGGGCGGGAGGGGAGAAAGAGCAGTTCTTC. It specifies CSGAGGEKEQFF.

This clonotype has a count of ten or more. CDR3 sequence (DNA): TGTGCCAGCAGCCCACGGGGGGGCACCGGGGAGCTGTTTTTT. This sequence encodes CASSPRGGTGELFF. This chain links TRBV7-9 with TRBJ2-2; 8 bases are shared with TRBD2. This CDR3 is built from 14 residues. Germline V lookup: CDR1 SEHNR, CDR2 FQNEAQ (reference sequence). With V trimmed by 5 bases and J by 4 bases, 3 bases remained unmatched.

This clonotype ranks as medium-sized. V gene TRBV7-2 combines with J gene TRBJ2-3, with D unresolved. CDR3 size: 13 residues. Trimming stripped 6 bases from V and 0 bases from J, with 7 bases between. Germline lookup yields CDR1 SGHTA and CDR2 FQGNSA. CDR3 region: CASSLSSTDTQYF. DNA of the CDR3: TGTGCCAGCAGTCTATCTAGCACAGATACGCAGTATTTT. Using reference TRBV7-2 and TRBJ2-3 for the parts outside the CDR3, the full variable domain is GAGVSQSPSNKVTEKGKDVELRCDPISGHTALYWYRQSLGQGLEFLIYFQGNSAPDKSGLPSDRFSAERTGGSVSTLTIQRTQQEDSAVYLCASSLSSTDTQYFGPGTRLTVL.

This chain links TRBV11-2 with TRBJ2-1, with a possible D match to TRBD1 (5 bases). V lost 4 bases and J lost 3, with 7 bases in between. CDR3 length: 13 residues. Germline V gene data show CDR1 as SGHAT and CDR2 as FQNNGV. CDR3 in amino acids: CASSYRGYNEQFF. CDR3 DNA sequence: TGTGCCAGCAGCTATAGGGGCTACAATGAGCAGTTCTTC.

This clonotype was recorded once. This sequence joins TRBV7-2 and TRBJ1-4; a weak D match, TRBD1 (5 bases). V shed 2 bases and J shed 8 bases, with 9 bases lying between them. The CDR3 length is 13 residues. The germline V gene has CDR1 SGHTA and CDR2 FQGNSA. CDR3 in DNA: TGTGCCAGCAGCTTATTCAGGGACGAAAAACTGTTTTTT. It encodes CASSLFRDEKLFF.

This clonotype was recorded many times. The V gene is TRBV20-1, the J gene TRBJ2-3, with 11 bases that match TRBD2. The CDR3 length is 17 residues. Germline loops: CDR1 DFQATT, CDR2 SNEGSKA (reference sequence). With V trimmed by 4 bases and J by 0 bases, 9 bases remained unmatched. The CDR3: CSAKGLADHTSTDTQYF. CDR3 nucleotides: TGCAGTGCTAAGGGACTAGCGGATCATACTAGCACAGATACGCAGTATTTT.

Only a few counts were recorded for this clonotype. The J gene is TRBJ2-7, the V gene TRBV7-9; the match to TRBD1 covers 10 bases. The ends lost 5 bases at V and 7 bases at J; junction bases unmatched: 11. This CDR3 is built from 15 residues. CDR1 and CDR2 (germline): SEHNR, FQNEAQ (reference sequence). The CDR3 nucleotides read TGTGCCAGCAGCCCGGGGACAGGGGCCGGTTTGGAGCAGTACTTC. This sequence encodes CASSPGTGAGLEQYF.

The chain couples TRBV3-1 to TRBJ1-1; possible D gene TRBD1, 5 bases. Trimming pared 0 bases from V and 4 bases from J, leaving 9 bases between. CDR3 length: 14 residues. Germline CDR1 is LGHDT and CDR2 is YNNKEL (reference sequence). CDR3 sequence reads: CASSQDGGGTEAFF. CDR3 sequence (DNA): TGTGCCAGCAGCCAAGATGGGGGGGGCACTGAAGCTTTCTTT.

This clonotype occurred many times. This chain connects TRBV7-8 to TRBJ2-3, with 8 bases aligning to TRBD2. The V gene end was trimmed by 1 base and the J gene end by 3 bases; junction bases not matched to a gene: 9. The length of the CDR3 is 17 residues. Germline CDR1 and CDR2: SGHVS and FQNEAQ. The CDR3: CASSLVLAGGFTDTQYF. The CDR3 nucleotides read TGTGCCAGCAGCTTAGTGTTGGCGGGAGGATTTACAGATACGCAGTATTTT. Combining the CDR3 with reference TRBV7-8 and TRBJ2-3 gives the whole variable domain GAGVSQSPRYKVAKRGQDVALRCDPISGHVSLFWYQQALGQGPEFLTYFQNEAQLDKSGLPSDRFFAERPEGSVSTLKIQRTQQEDSAVYLCASSLVLAGGFTDTQYFGPGTRLTVL.

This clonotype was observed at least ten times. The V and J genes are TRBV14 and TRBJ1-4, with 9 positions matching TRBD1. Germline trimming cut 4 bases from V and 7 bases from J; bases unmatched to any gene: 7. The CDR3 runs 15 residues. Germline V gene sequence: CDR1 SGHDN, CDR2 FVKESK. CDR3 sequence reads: CASSLTGQGLEKLFF. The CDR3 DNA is TGTGCCAGCAGCCTAACGGGACAGGGACTTGAAAAACTGTTTTTT.

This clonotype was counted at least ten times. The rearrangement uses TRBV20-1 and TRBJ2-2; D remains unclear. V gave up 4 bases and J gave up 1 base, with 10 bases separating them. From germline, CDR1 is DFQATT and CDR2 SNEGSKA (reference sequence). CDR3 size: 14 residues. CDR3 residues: CSAKMTGNTGELFF. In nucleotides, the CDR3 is TGCAGTGCTAAGATGACGGGGAACACCGGGGAGCTGTTTTTT.

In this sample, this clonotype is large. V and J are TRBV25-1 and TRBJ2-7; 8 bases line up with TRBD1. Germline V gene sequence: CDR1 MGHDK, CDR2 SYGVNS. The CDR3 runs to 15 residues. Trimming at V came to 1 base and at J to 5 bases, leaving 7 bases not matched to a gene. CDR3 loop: CASSESRQGIHEQYF. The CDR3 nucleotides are TGTGCCAGCAGTGAATCCCGACAGGGGATCCACGAGCAGTACTTC.

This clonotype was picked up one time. The CDR3 coding sequence is TGTGCCAGCAGTAGGGGGGAGCTGTTTTTT. It is translated as CASSRGELFF. V is TRBV2 and J is TRBJ2-2, with D uncertain. The CDR3 is 10 residues long. CDR1 is SNHLY and CDR2 is FYNNEI in the germline V gene. Trimming cost V 5 bases and J 8 bases, with 3 bases left between them.

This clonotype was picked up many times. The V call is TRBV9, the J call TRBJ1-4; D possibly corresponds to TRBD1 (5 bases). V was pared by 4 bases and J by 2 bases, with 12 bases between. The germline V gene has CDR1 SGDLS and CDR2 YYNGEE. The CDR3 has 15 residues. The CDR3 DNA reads TGTGCCAGCAGCACCGGGGCTAGGACTAATGAAAAACTGTTTTTT. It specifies CASSTGARTNEKLFF.

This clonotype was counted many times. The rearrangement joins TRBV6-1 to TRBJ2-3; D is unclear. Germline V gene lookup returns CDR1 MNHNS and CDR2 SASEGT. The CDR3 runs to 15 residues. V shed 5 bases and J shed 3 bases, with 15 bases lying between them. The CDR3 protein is CASSTRAAGTDTQYF. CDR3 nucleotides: TGTGCCAGCAGTACACGGGCCGCTGGGACAGATACGCAGTATTTT.

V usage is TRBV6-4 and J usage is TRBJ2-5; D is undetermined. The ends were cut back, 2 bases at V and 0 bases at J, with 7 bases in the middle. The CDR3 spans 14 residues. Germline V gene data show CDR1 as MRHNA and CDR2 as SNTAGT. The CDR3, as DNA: TGTGCCAGCAGTGACCCGTGGGACCAAGAGACCCAGTACTTC. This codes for CASSDPWDQETQYF.

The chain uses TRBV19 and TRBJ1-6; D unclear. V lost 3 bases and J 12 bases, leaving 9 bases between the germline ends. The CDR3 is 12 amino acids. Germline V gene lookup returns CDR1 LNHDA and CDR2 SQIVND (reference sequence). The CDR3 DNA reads TGTGCCAGTAGTATGTCCACCGAACCCCTCCACTTT. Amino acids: CASSMSTEPLHF.